This entry is about one T cell receptor beta chain. What it recognizes is unknown. Germline trimming cut 7 bases from V and 2 bases from J; bases unmatched to any gene: 18. The CDR3 length is 18 residues. Per the germline V gene, CDR1 is SEHNR and CDR2 is FQNEAQ (reference sequence). This sample is part of a study of Tregs in tolerant kidney transplant recipients. Overall study findings and caveats: In tolerant patients, donor-specific Tregs outgrew total Tregs, suggesting antigen-driven expansion. Changing PCR primers prevented nucleotide comparison between some patients' samples.

The data were produced by immunoSEQ multiplex PCR, yet TCRdb's version contains in-frame clones alone and is incomplete. The sample has roughly 50,000 clones; around nine tenths are singletons. Related graft donors supplied nonmyeloablative bone marrow transplants, and mixed chimerism was transient. Source: CD8+ T cells from blood (PBMCs), taken 12 months after the transplant. V gene TRBV7-9 combines with J gene TRBJ2-3; 7 positions match TRBD2. The TCR comes from a human patient who received a combined kidney and bone marrow transplant. Some T cells could come from the graft donor. The DNA of the CDR3 is TGTGCCAGCACCAAAAAAGGGGAGGGGTCCCCTGACACAGATACGCAGTATTTT. This codes for CASTKKGEGSPDTDTQYF.